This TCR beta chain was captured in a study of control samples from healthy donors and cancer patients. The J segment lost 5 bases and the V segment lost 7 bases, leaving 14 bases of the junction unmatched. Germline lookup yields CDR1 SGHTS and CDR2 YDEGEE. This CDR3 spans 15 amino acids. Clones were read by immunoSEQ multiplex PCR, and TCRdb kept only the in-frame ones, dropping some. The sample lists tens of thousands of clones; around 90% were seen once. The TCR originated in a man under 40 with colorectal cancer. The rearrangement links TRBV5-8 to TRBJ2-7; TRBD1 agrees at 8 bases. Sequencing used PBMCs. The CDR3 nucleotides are TGTGCCAGCCCATCGTTGACAGGGGTTCCCCACGAGCAGTACTTC. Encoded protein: CASPSLTGVPHEQYF.